These T cell receptor beta chains were read from a single sample in a study of neoadjuvant anti-PD-1 for oral cavity cancer. Sequenced by immunoSEQ multiplex PCR; TCRdb stores in-frame clones only, minus some. This sample carries approximately 30,000 clones, around four fifths of them seen once, and the ten largest clones take nearly 3.5%. The sample in question was PBMCs, obtained after nivolumab (anti-PD-1) treatment. The receptors shown here come from a person aged 35-79 years with oral cavity squamous cell carcinoma. The CDR3 runs from the conserved cysteine through the conserved F or W. A D gene is named only where the DNA matches it firmly. The size of a clone is reported for some rows only, either as once, few or many, or as a class for expanded clones.

abundance	v_gene	d_gene	j_gene	CDR3aa	CDR3nt
.	TRBV5-1	TRBD1	TRBJ1-3	CASRETGDGNTIYF	TGCGCCAGCAGAGAGACAGGGGATGGAAACACCATATATTTT
.	TRBV7-9	.	TRBJ2-1	CASSHEGGSSYNEQFF	TGTGCCAGCAGCCACGAGGGGGGAAGCTCCTACAATGAGCAGTTCTTC
.	TRBV9	TRBD2	TRBJ2-1	CASSVELADYNEQFF	TGTGCCAGCAGCGTAGAACTAGCGGATTACAATGAGCAGTTCTTC
few	TRBV5-1	TRBD1	TRBJ1-1	CASSSDRGSNTEAFF	TGCGCCAGCAGCTCCGACAGGGGGTCGAACACTGAAGCTTTCTTT
few	TRBV6-5	.	TRBJ1-1	CASSYGVLTFF	TGTGCCAGCAGTTACGGGGTTTTAACTTTCTTT
once	TRBV7-8	TRBD2	TRBJ2-2	CASSLQLAGGHTGELFF	TGTGCCAGCAGCTTACAACTAGCGGGGGGGCACACCGGGGAGCTGTTTTTT
.	TRBV7-2	TRBD1	TRBJ1-4	CASSRTGLGEKLFF	TGTGCCAGCAGCCGGACAGGATTGGGTGAAAAACTGTTTTTT
.	TRBV29-1	TRBD1	TRBJ1-5	CSVGQGGNQPQHF	TGCAGTGTCGGACAGGGCGGCAATCAGCCCCAGCATTTT
.	TRBV7-6	.	TRBJ2-4	CASSLAPGPQRVQYF	TGTGCCAGCAGCTTAGCGCCCGGACCCCAGAGAGTTCAGTACTTC
few	TRBV7-9	.	TRBJ1-2	CASSLDGSFYGYTF	TGTGCCAGCAGCTTAGATGGGAGTTTCTATGGCTACACCTTC
.	TRBV7-3	.	TRBJ2-7	CASSIGPGEAYEQYF	TGTGCCAGCAGCATCGGGCCCGGGGAGGCCTACGAGCAGTACTTC
.	TRBV7-2	.	TRBJ1-5	CASSGRDQPQHF	TGTGCCAGCAGCGGCAGGGATCAGCCCCAGCATTTT
.	TRBV19	.	TRBJ2-3	CAIRGADTQYF	TGTGCCATCAGGGGGGCAGATACGCAGTATTTT
.	TRBV28	TRBD2	TRBJ2-3	CASSFTLAGATDTQYF	TGTGCCAGCAGTTTCACCCTAGCGGGGGCCACAGATACGCAGTATTTT
.	TRBV6-5	.	TRBJ2-1	CASSYLGRGEQFF	TGTGCCAGCAGTTACTTAGGGAGAGGTGAGCAGTTCTTC
medium-sized	TRBV7-9	TRBD1	TRBJ2-7	CASSIRTGFNEQYF	TGTGCCAGCAGCATCCGGACAGGGTTCAACGAGCAGTACTTC
.	TRBV4-1	.	TRBJ1-2	CASSQDREGYYGYTF	TGCGCCAGCAGCCAAGACAGGGAGGGATACTATGGCTACACCTTC
.	TRBV19	TRBD2	TRBJ2-3	CASSIRGLAGVHGDTQYF	TGTGCCAGTAGTATTAGGGGACTAGCGGGGGTTCACGGAGATACGCAGTATTTT
.	TRBV5-6	.	TRBJ2-6	CASSWRTGGANVLTF	TGTGCCAGCAGCTGGAGGACTGGTGGGGCCAACGTCCTGACTTTC
.	TRBV28	.	TRBJ1-2	CASSWDYGYTF	TGTGCCAGCAGTTGGGACTATGGCTACACCTTC
.	TRBV4-1	.	TRBJ1-6	CASSSRTADSPLHF	TGCGCCAGCAGCTCCCGGACGGCGGATTCACCCCTCCACTTT
.	TRBV7-9	TRBD1	TRBJ2-3	CASSLGDRGSEDTQYF	TGTGCCAGCAGCCTAGGGGACAGGGGATCTGAAGATACGCAGTATTTT
.	TRBV2	TRBD2	TRBJ2-5	CASSGSSGGRETQYF	TGTGCCAGCAGTGGGTCTAGCGGGGGGCGGGAGACCCAGTACTTC
.	TRBV2	.	TRBJ2-1	CASSEGLRLYNEQFF	TGTGCCAGCAGTGAAGGGCTACGACTATACAATGAGCAGTTCTTC
.	TRBV19	.	TRBJ1-2	CASSVPRSFYGYTF	TGTGCCAGTAGTGTCCCCCGGAGTTTCTATGGCTACACCTTC
.	TRBV7-6	.	TRBJ1-1	CASSPFVMANTEAFF	TGTGCCAGCAGCCCTTTCGTCATGGCGAACACTGAAGCTTTCTTT
few	TRBV10-2	.	TRBJ1-1	CASSEPSGGNTEAFF	TGCGCCAGCAGTGAGCCAAGCGGGGGAAACACTGAAGCTTTCTTT
.	TRBV18	TRBD1	TRBJ2-7	CASSPMKEQGVAYEQYF	TGTGCCAGCTCACCCATGAAGGAACAGGGGGTCGCCTACGAGCAGTACTTC
.	TRBV12-2	.	TRBJ2-1	CASRLGSSGGVDNEQFF	TGTGCAAGTCGCTTAGGGTCTAGCGGGGGGGTGGACAATGAGCAGTTCTTC
.	TRBV28	TRBD2	TRBJ2-3	CATLRGGASGTSTDTQYF	TGTGCCACTCTAAGGGGAGGGGCTAGCGGCACTAGCACAGATACGCAGTATTTT
.	TRBV18	.	TRBJ2-7	CASSPDQWDLQYF	TGTGCCAGCTCACCCGACCAGTGGGACCTTCAGTACTTC
.	TRBV6-1	TRBD1	TRBJ2-1	CASSALGTGKREQFF	TGTGCCAGCAGTGCCCTCGGGACAGGGAAACGTGAGCAGTTCTTC
.	TRBV5-6	.	TRBJ1-3	CASSAQTDSGNTIYF	TGTGCCAGCAGCGCCCAAACCGACTCTGGAAACACCATATATTTT
.	TRBV6-1	.	TRBJ2-5	CASSEASKGTQYF	TGTGCCAGCAGTGAAGCGTCCAAGGGGACCCAGTACTTC
.	TRBV7-2	.	TRBJ2-7	CASSPSWGPYEQYF	TGTGCCAGCAGCCCGTCGTGGGGGCCCTACGAGCAGTACTTC
.	TRBV9	.	TRBJ1-1	CASSVQGNTEAFF	TGTGCCAGCAGCGTCCAGGGGAACACTGAAGCTTTCTTT
.	TRBV27	TRBD2	TRBJ2-5	CASSLLASGEETQYF	TGTGCCAGCAGTTTATTGGCTAGCGGGGAAGAGACCCAGTACTTC
.	TRBV5-1	.	TRBJ2-5	CASTLQETQYF	TGCGCCAGCACCCTCCAAGAGACCCAGTACTTC
.	TRBV27	.	TRBJ1-1	CASSLVGAYEAFF	TGTGCCAGCAGTTTGGTTGGGGCATATGAAGCTTTCTTT
few	TRBV7-6	.	TRBJ1-3	CASSETLSGKGNTIYF	TGTGCCAGCAGCGAGACCTTGTCGGGGAAGGGAAACACCATATATTTT
.	TRBV18	.	TRBJ2-7	CASSRLAGRTAYEQYF	TGTGCCAGCTCACGACTCGCGGGCCGAACAGCCTACGAGCAGTACTTC
.	TRBV30	.	TRBJ2-5	CAWSVRRGETQYF	TGTGCCTGGAGTGTACGGAGGGGAGAGACCCAGTACTTC
.	TRBV4-1	TRBD1	TRBJ1-2	CASSQVQGSYGYTF	TGCGCCAGCAGCCAAGTACAGGGGTCCTATGGCTACACCTTC
.	TRBV7-2	TRBD1	TRBJ1-1	CASSYTGGGNTEAFF	TGTGCCAGCAGCTATACAGGGGGTGGGAACACTGAAGCTTTCTTT
.	TRBV5-1	.	TRBJ2-5	CASSPQGTQETQYF	TGCGCCAGCAGCCCCCAGGGTACACAAGAGACCCAGTACTTC
.	TRBV11-2	.	TRBJ2-7	CASSRTLFEQYF	TGTGCCAGCAGCCGGACCCTCTTCGAGCAGTACTTC
.	TRBV7-8	TRBD2	TRBJ2-5	CASSILAGGQETQYF	TGTGCCAGCAGCATACTAGCGGGGGGTCAAGAGACCCAGTACTTC
.	TRBV4-1	.	TRBJ2-6	CASSQEGSESSGANVLTF	TGCGCCAGCAGCCAAGAGGGCAGTGAGAGCTCTGGGGCCAACGTCCTGACTTTC
.	TRBV19	.	TRBJ1-5	CASSIGIQPQHF	TGTGCCAGTAGTATAGGAATACAGCCCCAGCATTTT
.	TRBV5-1	.	TRBJ1-2	CASSLGGDLTAGYTF	TGCGCCAGCAGCTTGGGGGGGGACCTCACGGCTGGCTACACCTTC
few	TRBV27	.	TRBJ1-2	CASSSFRFGNYGYTF	TGTGCCAGCAGTTCGTTCAGGTTTGGAAACTATGGCTACACCTTC
.	TRBV10-3	.	TRBJ1-1	CAISEKGVKMNTEAFF	TGTGCCATCAGTGAGAAAGGGGTAAAAATGAACACTGAAGCTTTCTTT
.	TRBV19	.	TRBJ1-1	CASSMSMNTEAFF	TGTGCCAGTAGTATGAGCATGAACACTGAAGCTTTCTTT
.	TRBV28	TRBD1	TRBJ1-2	CASSLHTGGSYGYTF	TGTGCCAGCAGTCTCCATACAGGGGGCAGCTATGGCTACACCTTC
.	TRBV28	.	TRBJ2-3	CASSLRDTQYF	TGTGCCAGCTCCCTTCGAGATACGCAGTATTTT